The next 7 T cell receptor beta chains were all read from a single sample in a study of control samples from healthy donors and cancer patients. Sequencing was performed with immunoSEQ multiplex PCR; in TCRdb, only in-frame clones are kept and a portion is missing. The repertoire includes around 200,000 clones, 85% to 95% of them detected once, and approximately 1.5% sits in the top ten. The sample consisted of blood. The source is a man aged 45-65 years in good health.

Remarks on this clone: A read error may account for a junction end that differs from germline. The chain couples TRBV28 to TRBJ1-3; D gene unclear. CDR3 size: 14 residues. The germline gives CDR1 MDHEN, CDR2 SYDVKM. This chain's CDR3 is CASIPPGSGNTIYF. The CDR3 DNA follows: TGTGCCAGCATCCCCCCCGGCTCTGGGAACACCATATATTTT.

The rearrangement links TRBV2 to TRBJ2-2; D not resolved. There are 11 residues in the CDR3. Trimming shortened V by 2 bases and J by 8 bases, and 3 bases separated the two germline ends. CDR1 is SNHLY and CDR2 is FYNNEI in the germline V gene. The CDR3 bases are TGTGCCAGCAGTGAACTAGGGGAGCTGTTTTTT. This sequence encodes CASSELGELFF.

As concerns this clone: The sample holds other DNA sequences that translate to the same CDR3. The CDR3 nucleotides are TGTGCCAGCTCGGAAAGTTCGAACTATGGCTACACCTTC. Encoded protein: CASSESSNYGYTF. The chain employs TRBV2 and TRBJ1-2; D gene unclear. The CDR3 consists of 13 residues. V lost 8 bases and J 2 bases, leaving 12 bases between the germline ends. Germline V gene lookup returns CDR1 SNHLY and CDR2 FYNNEI.

The chain joins TRBV10-3 to TRBJ1-4, with D possibly matching TRBD1 (6 bases). CDR1 ENHRY and CDR2 SYGVKD come from the germline V gene. This CDR3 is built from 22 residues. V lost 0 bases, J lost 8 bases, and 34 bases lay in between. The CDR3 DNA reads TGTGCCATCAGTGAGTCGAATGTGTTCGCGGACAGCGGGCTAATTCTGGAGGAAAAACTGTTTTTT. Its translation: CAISESNVFADSGLILEEKLFF.

The V call is TRBV4-2, the J call TRBJ2-3, with 9 bases identical to TRBD2. Germline-derived CDR1 and CDR2 are LGHNA and YNFKEQ. There are 16 residues in the CDR3. V trimming: 1 base; J trimming: 6 bases; junction bases outside the gene matches: 8. The CDR3 protein is CASSQGSASGADTQYF. The CDR3 DNA reads as TGTGCCAGCAGCCAAGGTTCGGCTAGCGGGGCGGATACGCAGTATTTT.

J is TRBJ1-5 and V is TRBV6-5, with D unresolved. Trimming stripped 6 bases from V and 0 bases from J, with 12 bases between. This CDR3 comprises 15 residues. Germline V gene data show CDR1 as MNHEY and CDR2 as SVGAGI. CDR3 protein: CASRSAAPSNQPQHF. The CDR3 bases are TGTGCCAGCAGGTCGGCTGCGCCTAGCAATCAGCCCCAGCATTTT.

This clone has only a few counts. CDR3: CASSQEPLGDEQYV. CDR3 nucleotide sequence: TGTGCCAGCAGCCAAGAACCTTTGGGGGACGAGCAGTACGTC. The chain employs TRBV3-1 (or the pseudogene TRBV3-2) and TRBJ2-7; D possibly uses TRBD1 or TRBD2 (5 bases each). Trimming left V 0 bases short and J 5 bases short, with 11 bases between. Germline V lookup: CDR1 LGHDT, CDR2 YNNKEL (reference sequence). The CDR3 is made up of 14 amino acids.